This TCR beta chain appears in the sequencing data of a study of neurological immune-mediated disorders. This clonotype appeared many times. TCRdb recomputed calls from the 5' RACE reads with MiXCR, one row per CDR3 protein. The sample yields tens of thousands of distinct CDR3 sequences, more than 10% seen once. There are 14 residues in the CDR3. Germline loops: CDR1 LNHNV, CDR2 YYDKDF (reference sequence). V lost 1 base, J lost 4 bases, and 10 bases lay in between. The receptor comes from a woman aged 60-75 years with HTLV-1-associated myelopathy (HAM/TSP). The rearrangement joins TRBV15 to TRBJ1-2, with unresolved D. Sequencing was done on a sample of PBMCs. DNA for the CDR3: TGTGCCACCAGCAGAGGGGAGGGCAGCTATGGCTACACCTTC. It codes for CATSRGEGSYGYTF.